This T cell receptor (beta chain) was captured in a study of CXCR3-negative and CXCR3-positive naive CD8 T cells. General study results and limits: No difference in surface CD5 was seen between naive subsets, and TCR strength was inferred from TRB CDR3 properties. In CXCR3-positive naive cells, the TRB CDR3s were more hydrophobic than in CXCR3-negative naive cells.

As to this clonotype: Its antigen is not identified.

Germline CDR1 SQVTM, CDR2 ANQGSEA. The CDR3 sequence is 14 residues long. TRB cDNA libraries were made by UMI-labeled 5' RACE. Reprocessing the 5' RACE reads, TCRdb reports a single entry for every CDR3 protein and omits DNA. This sample's table has roughly 120,000 distinct CDR3 sequences. This chain connects TRBV29-1 to TRBJ1-2; the TCRdb D gene call, TRBD1, has no DNA to confirm it. The TCR was taken from a human donor in good health. Some clones in this sample may be carry-over from other donors' samples. The sequencing sample was made of naive CXCR3+ CD8+ T cells from blood. Stated subset: CD45RO-CCR7+CD27+CD95- naive CD8+ T cells expressing CXCR3 (TNR3+). This CDR3 reads CSVASGTSTYGYTF.